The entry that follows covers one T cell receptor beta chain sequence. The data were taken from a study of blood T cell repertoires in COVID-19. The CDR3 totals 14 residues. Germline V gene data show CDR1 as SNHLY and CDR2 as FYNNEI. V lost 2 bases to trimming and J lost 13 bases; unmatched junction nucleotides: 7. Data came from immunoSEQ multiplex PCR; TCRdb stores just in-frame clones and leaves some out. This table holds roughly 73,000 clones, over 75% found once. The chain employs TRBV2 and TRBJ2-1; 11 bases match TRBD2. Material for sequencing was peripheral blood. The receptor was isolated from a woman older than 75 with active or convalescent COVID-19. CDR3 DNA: TGTGCCAGCAGTGAAAGCACTAGCGGGGGATATCAGTTCTTC. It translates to CASSESTSGGYQFF.